This entry is about one T cell receptor beta chain. This sample is drawn from a study of blood T cell repertoires in COVID-19. In germline, CDR1 is LNHDA, CDR2 SQIVND (reference sequence). The CDR3 covers 15 residues. Trimming shortened V by 0 bases and J by 7 bases, and 13 bases separated the two germline ends. Assay used: immunoSEQ multiplex PCR; TCRdb lists only in-frame clones, some missing. Here the sample spans more than 65,000 clones, around 83% being singletons. The sequence was obtained from a woman older than 75 with acute or convalescent COVID-19. The chain combines TRBV19 with TRBJ1-5, with D perhaps TRBD1 (5 bases). The sequencing sample was made of peripheral blood. The CDR3 sequence is CASSIDRDGGQPQHF. Here the CDR3 DNA reads TGTGCCAGTAGTATAGATCGGGACGGGGGGCAGCCCCAGCATTTT.